This T cell receptor beta chain came from a study of long-term antiretroviral therapy in people with HIV. The study, taken as a whole, reports: The range of CDR3 lengths in HIV repertoires proved narrower than that found in controls.

To note about this clone: Its antigen is unidentified.

The libraries were made with immunoSEQ v3.0 at survey level. Sequencing set out to capture about 40,000-50,000 T-cell genomes per sample. TCRdb's copy holds only in-frame clones and misses some; the assay was immunoSEQ multiplex PCR. The sample holds just under 30,000 clones; around nine tenths are singletons and the top ten take roughly 7.3%. Germline lookup yields CDR1 SGHDN and CDR2 FVKESK. With V trimmed by 4 bases and J by 6 bases, 7 bases remained unmatched. This CDR3 contains 16 residues. The chain links TRBV14 to TRBJ2-5; 14 bases are shared with TRBD2. The sequence derives from a man aged 45-60 years with HIV. This material consisted of unsorted PBMCs, taken roughly 5 years before starting antiretroviral therapy. CDR3 amino acids: CASSLGTSGSRKTQYF. In DNA form, the CDR3 reads TGTGCCAGCAGCCTTGGGACTAGCGGGAGTCGGAAGACCCAGTACTTC.